The T cell receptor beta chain under discussion was sequenced for a study of blood T cell repertoires in COVID-19. Study summary: The analysed material was cDNA or gDNA that came from T cells, B-cell-depleted T cells, or PBMCs.

V gave up 4 bases and J gave up 3 bases, with 6 bases separating them. This CDR3 region has 13 residues. Germline V gene data show CDR1 as SEHNR and CDR2 as FQNEAQ (reference sequence). This clone was recorded only once. Living in roughly 25 US areas, the participants were between about 18 and 100 years of age. Recovered participants had two consecutive negative NP/OP PCR tests, healthcare professional clearance, or symptom resolution. Authors' data handling: Amplification of reference gene primers was used by the study to estimate nucleated cell counts. Some clones are missing from TCRdb's copy, which holds only in-frame ones; the method was immunoSEQ multiplex PCR. V, J and clone size were drawn from that table, and D and trimming were deduced from the DNA. The sample contains approximately 270,000 clones, under 90% of which appear only once.

The genes are TRBV7-9 and TRBJ1-4; D gene unclear. The sample comprised PBMCs or T cells enriched from blood (not recorded which). This receptor was identified in a woman aged 55-75 years who had recovered from COVID-19. This CDR3 is CASSWHANEKLFF. CDR3 coding DNA: TGTGCCAGCAGCTGGCACGCTAATGAAAAACTGTTTTTT.